These 27 T cell receptor beta chains originate from one sample sequenced in a study of immune characterization of retroperitoneal liposarcoma. Each CDR3 protein gets one entry after TCRdb re-called the PCR reads with MiXCR. The table has around 20,000 distinct CDR3 sequences, about 35% seen once. What was sequenced was blood. The receptors derive from a male donor with retroperitoneal liposarcoma.

The V call is TRBV11-3, the J call TRBJ2-3; 12 bases align to TRBD2. V trimming: 1 base; J trimming: 6 bases; junction bases outside the gene matches: 5. CDR1 is SGHNT, CDR2 YENEEA, per germline. The CDR3 is made up of 16 amino acids. For the CDR3, the DNA is TGTGCCAGCAGCTTAGCTAGCGGGAGGGCCGGGGATACGCAGTATTTT. This sequence encodes CASSLASGRAGDTQYF. The entire variable domain, with the rest obtained from reference TRBV11-3 and TRBJ2-3, is as follows: EAGVVQSPRYKIIEKKQPVAFWCNPISGHNTLYWYLQNLGQGPELLIRYENEEAVDDSQLPKDRFSAERLKGVDSTLKIQPAELGDSAVYLCASSLASGRAGDTQYFGPGTRLTVL.

In regard to this clonotype: This may arise from a read error, as a much more abundant clone is one base away. The chain recombines TRBV6-1 with TRBJ2-5, with 10 bases matching TRBD2. The J call is doubtful: the DNA matches TRBJ2-1 better. The length of the CDR3 is 15 residues. The V gene's germline CDR1 is MNHNS and CDR2 SASEGT. CDR3 in amino acids: CVSSEGTSDYNEQFF. The DNA for the CDR3 is TGTGTCAGCAGTGAAGGGACTAGCGACTACAATGAGCAGTTCTTC.

Remarks on this clonotype: Germline is not matched at one junction end, which may reflect a read error. The genes are TRBV12-3 or TRBV12-4 and TRBJ2-5, with D maybe TRBD1 (6 bases). The CDR3 consists of 12 residues. The CDR3 DNA sequence: TGTGCCAGCACCCGAGGTCAACAGGGCTTGAACTTC. This sequence encodes CASTRGQQGLNF.

Remarks on this clonotype: A single base separates this from a much larger clone, so it may be a read error. It is likely a read error, because the conserved phenylalanine at the end of the CDR3 is missing. The V gene is TRBV6-8, the J gene TRBJ2-1; no clear D gene. This CDR3 contains 13 residues. CDR1 is MNHGY, CDR2 SAAAGT, per germline. V was clipped by 5 bases and J by 10 bases, with 15 bases between them. The CDR3: CASSQNSRYEQFL. The CDR3 DNA follows: TGTGCCAGCAGTCAAAACTCCCGCTACGAGCAGTTCCTC.

In this sample, this clonotype turned up many times. V gene TRBV6-1 combines with J gene TRBJ2-1; 7 positions match TRBD1. Germline V gene sequence: CDR1 MNHNS, CDR2 SASEGT. CDR3 size: 15 residues. The junction had 7 bases not matched to a gene; V was cut back by 5 bases and J by 3 bases. The CDR3 loop reads CASSYGTEGYNEQFF. CDR3 sequence (DNA): TGTGCCAGCAGTTATGGGACAGAGGGCTACAATGAGCAGTTCTTC.

The chain carries TRBV6-1 and TRBJ2-1; D might be TRBD2 (6 bases). Matching the DNA end better, TRBJ2-7 makes the J call doubtful. The CDR3 runs to 14 residues. From germline, CDR1 is MNHNS and CDR2 SASEGT. This CDR3 is CASSLAPNSYEQYF. The CDR3 bases are TGTGCCAGCAGTCTAGCGCCCAACTCCTACGAGCAGTACTTC.

This clonotype showed up just a few times. V and J are TRBV11-3 and TRBJ2-1, with TRBD2 as a possible D gene (5 bases). In germline, CDR1 is SGHNT, CDR2 YENEEA. V was clipped by 4 bases and J by 7 bases, with 14 bases between them. The CDR3 runs 14 residues. The CDR3 DNA is TGTGCCAGCAGCTCACGGACTGGGTGGAATGAGCAGTTCTTC. It codes for CASSSRTGWNEQFF.

This clonotype was counted at least ten times. The J gene is TRBJ2-3, the V gene TRBV27; TRBD2 matches 13 bases. After removal of 4 bases from V and 3 bases from J, the junction contained 4 bases not matched to a gene. The CDR3 runs to 16 residues. Germline CDR1 is MNHEY and CDR2 is SMNVEV (reference sequence). Here the CDR3 DNA reads TGTGCCAGCAGTTCCGGACTAGCGGGAGTAACAGATACGCAGTATTTT. Translation gives CASSSGLAGVTDTQYF.

This clonotype showed up just a few times. The J gene is TRBJ2-4, the V gene TRBV7-2; 7 positions agree with TRBD2. The CDR3 has 13 residues. The germline CDR1 and CDR2 sequences are SGHTA and FQGNSA. Germline trimming cut 5 bases from V and 6 bases from J; bases unmatched to any gene: 4. The CDR3 protein is CASSRWEGNIQYF. In DNA form, the CDR3 reads TGTGCCAGCAGCCGTTGGGAGGGAAACATTCAGTACTTC.

This clonotype was picked up a small number of times. The genes are TRBV12-3 or TRBV12-4 and TRBJ1-1, with D possibly matching TRBD1 (5 bases). Trimming took off 5 bases at V and 11 bases at J, with 15 bases between the two ends. This CDR3 has 12 residues. For the CDR3, the DNA is TGTGCCAGCAGTGCGGGGGGACGTGAGGCTTTCTTT. It specifies CASSAGGREAFF.

The sample holds a few counts of this clonotype. This chain links TRBV11-2 with TRBJ2-3; D may be TRBD2 (5 bases). This CDR3 comprises 17 residues. Germline CDR1 SGHAT, CDR2 FQNNGV. Trimming took 1 base from V and 1 from J, leaving 15 bases between them. CDR3 sequence (DNA): TGTGCCAGCAGCTTAGGGTCTGGCCCAGCGGGCACAGATACGCAGTATTTT. This sequence encodes CASSLGSGPAGTDTQYF.

This clonotype has only a few counts. V and J are TRBV6-1 and TRBJ2-1, with 7 bases fitting TRBD1. CDR1 and CDR2 from the germline V gene are MNHNS and SASEGT. V shed 6 bases and J 10 bases; nucleotides not matched to a gene: 12. The CDR3 is made up of 14 amino acids. Written as DNA, the CDR3 is TGTGCCAGCAGCCCCGACAGGGCTCCGTACGAGCAGTTCTTC. It codes for CASSPDRAPYEQFF.

This clonotype was seen many times. The chain couples TRBV6-6 to TRBJ2-6; D is unresolved. The V and J ends lost 0 bases and 0 bases respectively, with 6 bases between them. The CDR3 is made up of 16 amino acids. Germline CDR1 reads MNHNY; CDR2 reads SVGAGI (reference sequence). As DNA, the CDR3 is TGTGCCAGCAGTTACTCCCTCAACTCTGGGGCCAACGTCCTGACTTTC. It yields the protein CASSYSLNSGANVLTF.

The chain recombines TRBV7-3 with TRBJ2-7; D might be TRBD2 (6 bases). The germline gives CDR1 SGHTA, CDR2 FQGTGA. The length of the CDR3 is 14 residues. The V end lost 5 bases, the J end lost 1 base, and 12 bases lay between the germline ends. CDR3 bases: TGTGCCAGCAGCCCCCAACGGGGGTCCTACGAGCAGTACTTC. It translates to CASSPQRGSYEQYF.

V is TRBV11-2 and J is TRBJ2-3; either TRBD1 or TRBD2 may fit D (5 bases each). V dropped 5 bases and J dropped 5 bases, with 20 bases sitting between them. Germline assignment: CDR1 SGHAT and CDR2 FQNNGV. The CDR3 loop spans 16 amino acids. CDR3 sequence: CASSPRGARGGDTQYF. DNA of the CDR3: TGTGCCAGCAGCCCCCGAGGGGCCCGAGGCGGAGATACGCAGTATTTT.

J is TRBJ2-1 and V is TRBV7-2; possibly TRBD1 for D (6 bases). V was trimmed by 5 bases and J by 10 bases, leaving 18 bases between them. Germline assignment: CDR1 SGHTA and CDR2 FQGNSA. The CDR3 spans 14 residues. CDR3 region: CASSPPTGFSEQFF. In DNA form, the CDR3 reads TGTGCCAGCAGCCCCCCGACAGGTTTTTCGGAGCAGTTCTTC.

For this clonotype: The conserved phenylalanine or tryptophan is not found at the CDR3 terminus, so this likely reflects a read error. No DNA is shown, since the ends of the CDR3 on it are uncertain; the CDR3 is the one TCRdb lists. This chain uses TRBV6-1 with TRBJ2-5. The CDR3 length is 15 residues, termini included. Looked up from germline, CDR1 is MNHNS and CDR2 is SASEGT. CDR3 residues: CASSEAYRNQETHYV.

This clonotype was detected a few times. The chain employs TRBV12-3 or TRBV12-4 and TRBJ2-1, with a tentative D call TRBD2 (6 bases). The CDR3 length is 18 residues. V dropped 4 bases and J dropped 7 bases, with 26 bases sitting between them. CDR3 protein: CASSSPYQPVGGVNEQFF. For the CDR3, the DNA is TGTGCCAGCAGTTCCCCGTACCAACCAGTGGGGGGAGTTAATGAGCAGTTCTTC.

This clonotype is medium-sized. The chain is built from TRBV7-2 and TRBJ2-3; the D is unclear. Trimming left V 0 bases short and J 2 bases short, with 6 bases between. This CDR3 contains 14 residues. Per the germline V gene, CDR1 is SGHTA and CDR2 is FQGNSA. The CDR3 protein is CASSLAQLTDTQYF. The CDR3 DNA follows: TGTGCCAGCAGCTTAGCCCAGCTCACAGATACGCAGTATTTT.

This rearrangement joins TRBV11-3 to TRBJ2-7; TRBD1 matches at 9 bases. The J call may be faulty, since TRBJ2-5 better matches the DNA end. The CDR3 runs to 13 residues. CDR1 is SGHNT, CDR2 YENEEA, per germline. Here the CDR3 DNA reads TGTGCCAGCAGACTGGGACAGGGAGGGACCCAGTACTTC. Translation gives CASRLGQGGTQYF.

This clonotype was counted at least ten times. This chain joins TRBV6-1 and TRBJ2-1; unclear D gene. Trimming cost V 5 bases and J 13 bases, with 12 bases left between them. The CDR3 is made up of 11 amino acids. The V gene's germline CDR1 is MNHNS and CDR2 SASEGT. CDR3 region: CASSSVGNQFF. The CDR3 nucleotides read TGTGCCAGCAGTTCGGTCGGAAATCAGTTCTTC.

This clonotype was seen many times. J is TRBJ2-1 and V is TRBV6-2 or TRBV6-3; D ambiguous. The CDR3 loop spans 13 amino acids. V lost 4 bases and J 8 bases, leaving 12 bases between the germline ends. Germline-derived CDR1 and CDR2 are MNHEY and SVGEGT. This CDR3 reads CASSSNSVHEQFF. The CDR3 DNA reads as TGTGCCAGCAGTTCGAATAGTGTCCATGAGCAGTTCTTC.

This rearrangement joins TRBV11-2 to TRBJ1-3; the match to TRBD1 covers 7 bases. The CDR3 totals 14 residues. V gave up 5 bases and J gave up 3 bases; unmatched junction bases: 4. Germline V gene data show CDR1 as SGHAT and CDR2 as FQNNGV. CDR3 in DNA: TGTGCCAGCAGCAAAGGGACAGATGGAAACACCATATATTTT. Translating gives CASSKGTDGNTIYF.

This clonotype has ten or more counts. The chain is built from TRBV6-1 and TRBJ1-2, with TRBD1 identical over 9 bases. V shed 8 bases, J shed 0 bases, and the junction held 1 base outside the gene matches. CDR3 length: 13 residues. Looked up from germline, CDR1 is MNHNS and CDR2 is SASEGT. The CDR3 loop reads CASRDRANYGYTF. CDR3 nucleotide sequence: TGTGCCAGCCGGGACAGGGCTAACTATGGCTACACCTTC.

To note about this clonotype: Sequence at one end of the junction differs from germline and may be a read error. V gene TRBV6-1 combines with J gene TRBJ2-1; a possible D gene is TRBD2 (6 bases). The CDR3 is 16 residues long. From germline, CDR1 is MNHNS and CDR2 SASEGT. The CDR3 here is CASSEARGAPYTEQFF. The CDR3 DNA reads as TGTGCCAGCAGTGAAGCGCGCGGGGCCCCCTACACTGAGCAGTTCTTC.

The rearrangement links TRBV6-7 to TRBJ2-1; D call uncertain. TRBV6-7 is an ORF, with its function uncertain. The CDR3 consists of 9 residues. V lost 8 bases and J 10 bases, leaving 6 bases between the germline ends. The CDR3 nucleotides are TGTGCCAGCCATCCCGAGCAGTTCTTC. It yields the protein CASHPEQFF.

The V gene is TRBV6-1, the J gene TRBJ2-7; 7 positions agree with TRBD2. The assigned J gene may be wrong: the sequence end matches TRBJ2-1 better. The CDR3 is 14 residues long. Germline V gene data show CDR1 as MNHNS and CDR2 as SASEGT. CDR3 sequence reads: CASSVGGRGDEQFF. The CDR3 DNA is TGTGCCAGCAGCGTTGGGGGGAGGGGCGATGAGCAGTTCTTC.